The 8 T cell receptor beta chains in this list originate from one sample, sequenced in a study of blood T cell repertoires in COVID-19 (dated by TCRdb to 2020 to 2021). The method behind the library was the immunoSEQ multiplex PCR assay. TCRdb carries this immuneACCESS record with in-frame sequences only. Its versions omit some clonotypes, under half of them owing to an unresolved V gene in the studies checked, with the rest unexplained. The sample table lists 54,000 or so clones, around 86% of them with a count of one. The ten largest clonotypes hold less than 9% of the sample. Sequenced sample: peripheral blood. These receptors all stem from a man aged 50 or older with active COVID-19.

The J gene is TRBJ2-5, the V gene TRBV6-4, with 8 bases that match TRBD2. Trimming cost V 10 bases and J 2 bases; bases outside gene matches: 6. The germline V gene encodes CDR1 MRHNA and CDR2 SNTAGT. The CDR3 is 13 amino acids. The CDR3 here is CAKSTSAQETQYF. The CDR3 DNA sequence: TGTGCCAAGTCGACTAGCGCTCAAGAGACCCAGTACTTC.

The gene calls are TRBV6-6 and TRBJ2-1; D might be TRBD2 (6 bases). Looked up from germline, CDR1 is MNHNY and CDR2 is SVGAGI (reference sequence). The length of the CDR3 is 15 residues. Trimming pared 5 bases from V and 5 bases from J, leaving 16 bases between. The CDR3 region is CASSPLGSVDNEQFF. DNA of the CDR3: TGTGCCAGCAGTCCGCTCGGGAGTGTCGACAATGAGCAGTTCTTC.

This rearrangement joins TRBV29-1 to TRBJ2-1; 11 bases are shared with TRBD2. V dropped 2 bases and J dropped 8; count of bases not matched to a gene: 2. The CDR3 contains 13 residues. CDR1 SQVTM and CDR2 ANQGSEA come from the germline V gene. The CDR3 region is CSVELAGGDEQFF. The DNA of the CDR3 is TGCAGCGTTGAACTAGCGGGGGGCGATGAGCAGTTCTTC.

The chain has TRBV18 and TRBJ2-2; D unclear. The V gene's germline CDR1 is KGHSH and CDR2 LQKENI. Trimming removed 6 bases at V and 1 base at J, with 15 bases between. CDR3 length equals 16 residues. DNA for the CDR3: TGTGCCAGCTCCCTTGGAAGTCCAGGGAACACCGGGGAGCTGTTTTTT. Encoded protein: CASSLGSPGNTGELFF.

The V call is TRBV19, the J call TRBJ1-5; the match to TRBD1 covers 9 bases. The V and J ends lost 5 bases and 3 bases, in that order; junction bases with no gene match: 5. This CDR3 has 15 residues. Looked up from germline, CDR1 is LNHDA and CDR2 is SQIVND (reference sequence). CDR3 protein: CASSPQGAYNQPQHF. Written as DNA, the CDR3 is TGTGCCAGTAGTCCACAGGGGGCGTACAATCAGCCCCAGCATTTT.

This rearrangement joins TRBV27 to TRBJ1-1; the D gene is possibly TRBD1 (5 bases). V lost 3 bases, J lost 1 base, and 9 bases lay in between. The CDR3 runs 14 residues. Per germline, CDR1 MNHEY and CDR2 SMNVEV (reference sequence). CDR3 amino acids: CASSFGGGNTEAFF. The CDR3 bases are TGTGCCAGCAGTTTTGGCGGGGGGAACACTGAAGCTTTCTTT.

The V call is TRBV6-5, the J call TRBJ1-5; 8 bases match TRBD1. V was pared by 2 bases and J by 8 bases, with 5 bases of the junction left unmatched. The CDR3 totals 14 residues. The germline gives CDR1 MNHEY, CDR2 SVGAGI. CDR3 sequence reads: CASSYDRGSEPQHF. The CDR3 DNA is TGTGCCAGCAGTTACGACAGGGGTAGTGAGCCCCAGCATTTT.

The chain has TRBV18 and TRBJ2-3, with D possibly matching TRBD1 (5 bases). The CDR3 runs 13 residues. CDR1 is KGHSH, CDR2 LQKENI, per germline. V was pared by 5 bases and J by 4 bases, with 10 bases between. CDR3 sequence reads: CASSWTTADTQYF. In DNA form, the CDR3 reads TGTGCCAGCTCATGGACAACGGCAGATACGCAGTATTTT.